The clone carrying this T cell receptor beta chain has only a few counts. The data are from a study of blood T cell repertoires in COVID-19. Study-wide background: Acute and convalescent COVID-19 specimens originated in the United States, Italy and Spain.

In the original processing: Amplifying reference gene primers gave estimates of nucleated cell counts. Only in-frame clones appear in the TCRdb table, and some are missing; sequencing was by immunoSEQ multiplex PCR. That table furnishes V, J and clone size, whereas the DNA furnished D and trimming. The sample lists under 300,000 clones; approximately 91% were seen once. The V and J ends lost 3 bases and 3 bases respectively, with 12 bases between them. This CDR3 is built from 15 residues. CDR1 and CDR2 (germline): LGHDT, YNNKEL (reference sequence). The sequencing input was peripheral blood. This receptor was identified in a man between 50 and 59 years old with acute or convalescent COVID-19. The chain has TRBV3-1 (or the pseudogene TRBV3-2) and TRBJ1-5; no clear D gene. The CDR3 DNA is TGTGCCAGCAGCCACGGAGCGATCCACAATCAGCCCCAGCATTTT. Its protein is CASSHGAIHNQPQHF.